This is a list of T cell receptor beta chains from one sample in a study of cytomegalovirus exposure and HLA in healthy donors. Method: immunoSEQ multiplex PCR; TCRdb's copy keeps in-frame clones and lacks some. The sample has about 200,000 clones; 79% are singletons. Sequencing was done on a sample of PBMCs. Every receptor here comes from a male donor in good health and CMV-seropositive. Both conserved end residues are part of each CDR3. The D gene is left open where the match is weak. Not all rows give a size; the values are once, few, many and, for expanded clones, a class.

CDR3aa	CDR3nt	v_gene	j_gene	abundance	d_gene
CASSFLGHINYNEQFF	TGTGCCAGCAGCTTCCTGGGACACATTAATTACAATGAGCAGTTCTTC	TRBV7-9	TRBJ2-1	few	-
CASSSPLAGGKDTQYF	TGTGCCAGCAGCTCCCCACTAGCGGGGGGTAAAGATACGCAGTATTTT	TRBV5-4	TRBJ2-3	-	TRBD2
CASTKTSGSFDEQFF	TGTGCCAGCACAAAGACTAGCGGGAGTTTTGATGAGCAGTTCTTC	TRBV6-5	TRBJ2-1	-	TRBD2
CASSKPGLAGDTYEQYF	TGCGCCAGCAGCAAACCGGGACTAGCGGGGGATACCTACGAGCAGTACTTC	TRBV5-1	TRBJ2-7	-	TRBD2
CASSAGLVNEQFF	TGTGCCAGCAGCGCGGGACTAGTTAATGAGCAGTTCTTC	TRBV9	TRBJ2-1	-	TRBD2
CASSPKGQGGDTQYF	TGTGCCAGCTCACCAAAAGGACAGGGCGGGGATACGCAGTATTTT	TRBV18	TRBJ2-3	-	TRBD1
CASSAPPTVMIKLFF	TGTGCCAGCAGTGCCCCCCCGACAGTAATGATAAAACTGTTTTTT	TRBV6-6	TRBJ1-4	-	-
CSAVVNNEQFF	TGCAGTGCAGTAGTTAACAATGAGCAGTTCTTC	TRBV20-1	TRBJ2-1	-	-
CSVYLGANSPLHF	TGCAGCGTTTACCTGGGGGCAAATTCACCCCTCCACTTT	TRBV29-1	TRBJ1-6	-	-
CSVAPGAGADTF	-	TRBV29-1	TRBJ1-2	few	-
CSATLGNTIYF	TGCAGTGCCACGCTAGGAAACACCATATATTTT	TRBV20-1	TRBJ1-3	-	-
CASSGGLAGNQANF	TGTGCCAGCAGCGGGGGACTAGCGGGCAACCAGGCCAACTTC	TRBV7-3	TRBJ2-5	-	TRBD2
CASSPGGDRGRRYEQYF	TGCGCCAGCAGCCCCGGAGGGGACAGGGGGCGCCGTTACGAGCAGTACTTC	TRBV4-1	TRBJ2-7	-	TRBD1
CASSIDPGGYYGYTF	TGTGCCAGTAGTATAGATCCGGGGGGCTACTATGGCTACACCTTC	TRBV19	TRBJ1-2	-	-
CASSVLDGELFF	TGTGCCAGCAGCGTTTTAGACGGGGAGCTGTTTTTT	TRBV9	TRBJ2-2	-	-
CASSPLSGPEAFF	TGCGCCAGCAGCCCCCTTTCCGGTCCTGAAGCTTTCTTT	TRBV5-1	TRBJ1-1	-	-
CASRPGTGGKLFF	TGTGCCAGCAGGCCCGGGACAGGGGGAAAACTGTTTTTT	TRBV9	TRBJ1-4	-	TRBD1
CASSADIGSPLHF	TGTGCCAGCAGCGCGGACATAGGTTCACCCCTCCACTTT	TRBV11-3	TRBJ1-6	once	-
CASSATSGNNEQFF	TGTGCCAGTAGTGCGACTAGCGGAAACAATGAGCAGTTCTTC	TRBV19	TRBJ2-1	-	TRBD2
CASGFVLGNSGSYLKNEQFF	TGTGCTAGTGGTTTTGTTTTAGGTAATAGCGGGAGCTATTTAAAGAATGAGCAGTTCTTC	TRBV12-5	TRBJ2-1	-	TRBD2
CAISGLAGGTQETQYF	TGTGCCATCAGTGGGTTGGCGGGAGGGACCCAAGAGACCCAGTACTTC	TRBV10-3	TRBJ2-5	-	TRBD2
CASSVNLETYGYTF	TGTGCCAGCAGCGTCAACTTAGAGACATATGGCTACACCTTC	TRBV7-9	TRBJ1-2	-	-
CASSLAWGFDEQYF	TGTGCCAGCAGCTTAGCCTGGGGCTTCGACGAGCAGTACTTC	TRBV7-2	TRBJ2-7	-	-
CASSFDRLGEAFF	TGTGCCAGCAGCTTCGACCGACTCGGTGAAGCTTTCTTT	TRBV7-9	TRBJ1-1	-	-
CASSFYDQPQHF	TGTGCCAGCAGCTTTTATGATCAGCCCCAGCATTTT	TRBV5-4	TRBJ1-5	-	-
CAISELAGSSYEQYF	TGTGCCATCAGTGAGTTAGCGGGAAGCTCCTACGAGCAGTACTTC	TRBV10-3	TRBJ2-7	-	TRBD2
CASSTLPGPGSPSGNTIYF	TGCGCCAGCAGCACCCTACCAGGGCCAGGTTCACCCTCTGGAAACACCATATATTTT	TRBV5-1	TRBJ1-3	-	-
CASSYRENNQPQHF	TGTGCCAGCAGTTACAGAGAGAACAATCAGCCCCAGCATTTT	TRBV6-5	TRBJ1-5	-	-
CAISVTAGGGGTQYF	TGTGCCATCAGTGTAACAGCGGGAGGAGGGGGGACCCAGTACTTC	TRBV10-3	TRBJ2-5	-	TRBD2
CASSEARTSNEQFF	TGTGCCAGCAGTGAAGCGCGGACTAGCAATGAGCAGTTCTTC	TRBV6-1	TRBJ2-1	-	TRBD2
CSVEQVYSGNTIYF	TGCAGCGTCGAACAGGTATACTCTGGAAACACCATATATTTT	TRBV29-1	TRBJ1-3	-	-
CASSPHGNEKLFF	TGTGCCAGCTCACCACACGGGAATGAAAAACTGTTTTTT	TRBV18	TRBJ1-4	few	-
CASSSGASSYEQYF	TGCGCCAGCAGTAGCGGAGCCAGCTCCTACGAGCAGTACTTC	TRBV10-2	TRBJ2-7	few	-
CASSPGTSGSDEQFF	TGTGCCAGCAGCCCTGGGACTAGCGGGAGCGATGAGCAGTTCTTC	TRBV9	TRBJ2-1	-	TRBD2
CASSRGQAWGELFF	TGTGCCAGCAGTCGAGGACAAGCTTGGGGGGAGCTGTTTTTT	TRBV5-8	TRBJ2-2	few	-
CASSQDPGQGAQPQHF	TGTGCCAGCAGCCAAGATCCTGGACAGGGGGCTCAGCCCCAGCATTTT	TRBV4-2	TRBJ1-5	-	TRBD1
CASRGGEDYYYGYTF	TGTGCCAGCAGAGGGGGGGAGGACTACTACTATGGCTACACCTTC	TRBV6-5	TRBJ1-2	-	-
CASSRGQEIAGELFF	TGTGCCAGCAGCCGCGGACAGGAAATTGCCGGGGAGCTGTTTTTT	TRBV7-9	TRBJ2-2	-	TRBD1
CASRSTPSYEQYF	TGTGCCAGCAGGTCAACACCCTCCTACGAGCAGTACTTC	TRBV6-1	TRBJ2-7	-	-
CASSQGIYGYTF	TGTGCCAGCAGCCAGGGGATCTATGGCTACACCTTC	TRBV7-9	TRBJ1-2	few	-
CASLGQSAYEQYF	TGTGCCAGCCTCGGACAGAGCGCCTACGAGCAGTACTTC	TRBV28	TRBJ2-7	-	-
CASSVLQGGNEKLFF	TGTGCCAGCAGCGTACTACAGGGGGGTAATGAAAAACTGTTTTTT	TRBV9	TRBJ1-4	-	TRBD1
CASSANGTGGSSGNTIYF	TGTGCCAGCAGCGCAAACGGGACAGGGGGTTCCTCTGGAAACACCATATATTTT	TRBV7-9	TRBJ1-3	-	TRBD1
CASSEDRPEQYF	TGTGCCAGCAGCGAGGACAGGCCCGAGCAGTACTTC	TRBV28	TRBJ2-7	-	TRBD1
CSVDVRGTLTGELFF	TGCAGCGTTGACGTTCGGGGAACGCTCACCGGGGAGCTGTTTTTT	TRBV29-1	TRBJ2-2	-	-
CASSLAHRGNYGYTF	TGTGCCAGCAGCTTGGCCCATCGGGGGAACTATGGCTACACCTTC	TRBV5-4	TRBJ1-2	-	-
CASSLDSEQFF	TGTGCCAGCAGCTTAGACTCTGAGCAGTTCTTC	TRBV7-2	TRBJ2-1	-	-
CATSRVTGFILAYEQYF	TGTGCCACCAGCAGGGTGACAGGGTTCATTTTAGCCTACGAGCAGTACTTC	TRBV15	TRBJ2-7	-	TRBD1
CASTSFAGGGKTQYF	TGTGCCAGCACCTCCTTTGCGGGGGGAGGAAAGACCCAGTACTTC	TRBV6-5	TRBJ2-5	-	TRBD2
CASSVEKDRSYGYTF	TGTGCCAGCAGCGTAGAAAAGGACAGGTCCTATGGCTACACCTTC	TRBV9	TRBJ1-2	-	TRBD1
CAIRADNQPQHF	TGTGCCATCAGGGCAGATAATCAGCCCCAGCATTTT	TRBV10-3	TRBJ1-5	-	-
CASNRAGSYEQYF	TGTGCCAGCAATAGGGCGGGTTCCTACGAGCAGTACTTC	TRBV9	TRBJ2-7	-	-
CASSLGADTQYF	TGTGCCAGCAGCTTAGGAGCGGATACGCAGTATTTT	TRBV7-3	TRBJ2-3	few	-
CASSIRTGGHEQYF	TGTGCCAGTAGTATCCGGACAGGGGGCCACGAGCAGTACTTC	TRBV19	TRBJ2-7	few	TRBD1